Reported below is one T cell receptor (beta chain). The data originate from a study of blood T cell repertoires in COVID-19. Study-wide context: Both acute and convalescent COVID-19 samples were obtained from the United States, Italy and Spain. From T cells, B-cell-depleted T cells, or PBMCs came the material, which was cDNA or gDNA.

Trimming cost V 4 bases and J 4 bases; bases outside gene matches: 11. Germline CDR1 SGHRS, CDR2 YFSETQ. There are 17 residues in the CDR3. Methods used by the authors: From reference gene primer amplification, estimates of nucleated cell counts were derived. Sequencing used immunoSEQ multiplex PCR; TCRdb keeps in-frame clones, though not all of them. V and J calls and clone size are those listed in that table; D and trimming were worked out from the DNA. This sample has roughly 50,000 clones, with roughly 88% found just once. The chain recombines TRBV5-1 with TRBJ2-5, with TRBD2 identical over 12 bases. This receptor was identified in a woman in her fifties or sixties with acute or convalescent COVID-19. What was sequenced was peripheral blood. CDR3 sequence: CASSLRTSGVGGETQYF. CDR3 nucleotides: TGCGCCAGCAGCCTACGGACTAGCGGGGTAGGTGGAGAGACCCAGTACTTC.